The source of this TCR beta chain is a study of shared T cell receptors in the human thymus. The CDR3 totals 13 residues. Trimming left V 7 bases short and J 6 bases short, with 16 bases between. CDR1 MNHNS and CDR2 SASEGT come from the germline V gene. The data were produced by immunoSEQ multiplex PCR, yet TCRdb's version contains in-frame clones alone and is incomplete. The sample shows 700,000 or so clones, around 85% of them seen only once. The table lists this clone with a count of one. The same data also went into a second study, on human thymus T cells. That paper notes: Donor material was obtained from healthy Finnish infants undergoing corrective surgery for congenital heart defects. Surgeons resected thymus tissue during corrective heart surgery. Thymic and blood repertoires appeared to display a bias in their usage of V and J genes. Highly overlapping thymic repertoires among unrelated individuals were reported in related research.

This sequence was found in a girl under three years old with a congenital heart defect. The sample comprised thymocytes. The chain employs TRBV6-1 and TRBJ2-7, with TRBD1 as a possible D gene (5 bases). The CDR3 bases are TGTGCCAGCATCAAGGGAAGAAGGGGCGAGCAGTACTTC. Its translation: CASIKGRRGEQYF.